This TCR beta chain was profiled in a study of T cells in localized non-small cell lung cancer. Whole-study results and caveats: There were a median roughly 62 of the top 100 tumor clones appearing in adjacent lung. Owing to sequencing of a solitary tumor region, heterogeneity cannot be discounted.

Method: immunoSEQ multiplex PCR; TCRdb's copy keeps in-frame clones and lacks some. Seen here are roughly 2,400 clones, more than 20% observed once, and the top ten hold 6.5% to 9.5%. Trimming removed 7 bases from V and 1 base from J; junction bases left unmatched: 12. Germline assignment: CDR1 SGHRS and CDR2 YFSETQ. This CDR3 region has 16 residues. Turning to this clone: Its target is not known.

The clonotype originates from a woman aged 35 to 70 with stage I squamous cell lung carcinoma. The sequenced sample was lung tumor tissue, obtained before any cancer treatment. The V and J genes are TRBV5-1 and TRBJ2-7; 9 nucleotides align to TRBD1. The CDR3 DNA follows: TGCGCCAGCCGTAATCTTCCCGGGACAGGGTCCTACGAGCAGTACTTC. Translation gives CASRNLPGTGSYEQYF.